The 17 T cell receptor beta chains listed next were all sequenced from one sample in a study of shared clonotypes between healthy human individuals. Sequenced by immunoSEQ multiplex PCR; TCRdb stores in-frame clones only, minus some. The top ten hold 13% of the sample, which has 450,000 to 500,000 clones, less than 80% seen once. The sequencing input was PBMCs. These TCRs come from a woman between 40 and 55 years old in good health. Some clones in this sample may be carry-over from other donors' samples.

CDR3 region: CASSPPGGGDTGELFF. For the CDR3, the DNA is TGTGCCAGCAGCCCGCCGGGAGGGGGGGACACCGGGGAGCTGTTTTTT. The J gene is TRBJ2-2, the V gene TRBV4-2; 8 bases map to TRBD2. Germline values: CDR1 LGHNA, CDR2 YNFKEQ. This CDR3 comprises 16 residues. The V and J ends lost 4 bases and 3 bases, in that order; junction bases with no gene match: 7.

The rearrangement joins TRBV4-3 to TRBJ2-2; D may be TRBD2 (5 bases). V gave up 0 bases and J gave up 5 bases, with 13 bases separating them. From germline, CDR1 is LGHNA and CDR2 YSLEER. This CDR3 is 16 amino acids long. Here the CDR3 reads CASSQDLREWTGELFF. The CDR3, as DNA: TGCGCCAGCAGCCAAGATCTGAGGGAGTGGACCGGGGAGCTGTTTTTT.

The chain couples TRBV25-1 to TRBJ1-4; TRBD1 agrees at 7 bases. V lost 3 bases to trimming and J lost 8 bases; unmatched junction nucleotides: 6. Germline CDR1 MGHDK, CDR2 SYGVNS. The CDR3 is 14 amino acids. CDR3 nucleotides: TGTGCCAGCAGTGAGAGGGGGCCTAGGGAAAAACTGTTTTTT. Its translation is CASSERGPREKLFF. The entire variable domain, with the rest obtained from reference TRBV25-1 and TRBJ1-4, is as follows: EADIYQTPRYLVIGTGKKITLECSQTMGHDKMYWYQQDPGMELHLIHYSYGVNSTEKGDLSSESTVSRIRTEHFPLTLESARPSHTSQYLCASSERGPREKLFFGSGTQLSVL.

The rearrangement joins TRBV7-3 to TRBJ2-2, with 8 bases identical to TRBD2. The germline V gene encodes CDR1 SGHTA and CDR2 FQGTGA. J was trimmed by 4 bases and V by 3 bases; bases with no gene match: 4. This CDR3 is built from 15 residues. DNA of the CDR3: TGTGCCAGCAGCTTCGGACTAGCAGGCACCGGGGAGCTGTTTTTT. Translating gives CASSFGLAGTGELFF.

V usage is TRBV28 and J usage is TRBJ1-5, with D tentatively TRBD1 (6 bases). Germline V gene data show CDR1 as MDHEN and CDR2 as SYDVKM. Trimming took 4 bases from V and 0 from J, leaving 22 bases between them. This CDR3 is 19 amino acids long. CDR3 loop: CASSSPWEGGVNSNQPQHF. Written as DNA, the CDR3 is TGTGCCAGCAGTTCACCCTGGGAAGGGGGGGTCAATAGCAATCAGCCCCAGCATTTT.

This clone has just a few counts. The genes are TRBV5-1 and TRBJ2-7; unclear D gene. Germline CDR1 and CDR2: SGHRS and YFSETQ. Trimming left V 3 bases short and J 2 bases short, with 12 bases between. CDR3 length: 14 amino acids. CDR3 in DNA: TGCGCCAGCAGCTCCGCACAATCCGCCTACGAGCAGTACTTC. It yields the protein CASSSAQSAYEQYF.

The chain uses TRBV5-4 and TRBJ1-2; D remains ambiguous. The CDR3 spans 12 residues. V lost 6 bases and J lost 1, with 7 bases in between. CDR1 SGHNT and CDR2 YYREEE come from the germline V gene (reference sequence). This chain's CDR3 is CASNRDNYGYTF. The DNA of the CDR3 is TGTGCCAGCAATAGGGATAACTATGGCTACACCTTC.

The chain is built from TRBV7-2 and TRBJ2-7; D not resolved. The CDR3 loop spans 15 amino acids. In germline, CDR1 is SGHTA, CDR2 FQGNSA. With 1 base removed from V and 3 bases from J, the gap between germline ends came to 13 bases. CDR3 amino acids: CASSLVPAMGYEQYF. CDR3 DNA: TGTGCCAGCAGCTTAGTGCCAGCCATGGGCTACGAGCAGTACTTC.

This clone has more than one count but fewer than ten. J is TRBJ2-7 and V is TRBV4-1; unclear D gene. The CDR3 sequence is 13 residues long. Trimming took off 0 bases at V and 4 bases at J, with 7 bases between the two ends. Germline loops: CDR1 MGHRA, CDR2 YSYEKL. The CDR3 coding sequence is TGCGCCAGCAGCCAAGATTTGGGTTACGAGCAGTACTTC. Translated, it gives CASSQDLGYEQYF.

V usage is TRBV11-2 and J usage is TRBJ2-7; 10 positions match TRBD2. The CDR3 contains 19 residues. Losses at the gene ends were 2 bases for V and 5 bases for J; bases not matched to a gene: 18. Per germline, CDR1 SGHAT and CDR2 FQNNGV. The CDR3 coding sequence is TGTGCCAGCAGCTTATTAGGTGGAGCTAGCGGGAGCGAGGGGAACGAGCAGTACTTC. Its translation is CASSLLGGASGSEGNEQYF.

In its sample, this clone was seen a few times. The chain recombines TRBV7-2 with TRBJ1-2, with a tentative D call TRBD1 (5 bases). The CDR3 runs 15 residues. Trimming stripped 5 bases from V and 4 bases from J, with 17 bases between. Per germline, CDR1 SGHTA and CDR2 FQGNSA. CDR3 bases: TGTGCCAGCAGCGTCACCCAGACGGGGGGCTATGGCTACACCTTC. The encoded protein is CASSVTQTGGYGYTF.

This clone was counted a few times. J is TRBJ1-3 and V is TRBV25-1; D is undetermined. Germline CDR1 reads MGHDK; CDR2 reads SYGVNS. Trimming stripped 6 bases from V and 0 bases from J, with 9 bases between. This CDR3 comprises 14 residues. The CDR3 DNA reads TGTGCCAGCAGCGCCGGGATCTCTGGAAACACCATATATTTT. Residues: CASSAGISGNTIYF.

J is TRBJ2-2 and V is TRBV7-2; 7 bases are a match to TRBD2. CDR1 is SGHTA and CDR2 is FQGNSA in the germline V gene. The CDR3 spans 18 residues. With 5 bases clipped from V and 5 bases from J, the junction kept 17 bases outside the gene matches. The CDR3 DNA reads as TGTGCCAGCAGCCCCAGAGGGGAGTCCGGGGGGTGGACCGGGGAGCTGTTTTTT. It encodes CASSPRGESGGWTGELFF.

The CDR3 reads CSVAFGGQGAGITEAFF. The DNA of the CDR3 is TGCAGCGTTGCATTTGGAGGACAGGGGGCAGGAATCACTGAAGCTTTCTTT. The rearrangement links TRBV29-1 to TRBJ1-1; 11 nucleotides match TRBD1. Germline V gene sequence: CDR1 SQVTM, CDR2 ANQGSEA. Unmatched junction bases numbered 14, after V lost 4 bases and J lost 4 bases. The CDR3 covers 17 residues.

The chain carries TRBV7-2 and TRBJ2-1; possible D gene TRBD1, 5 bases. Germline CDR1 SGHTA, CDR2 FQGNSA. V shed 5 bases and J shed 0 bases, with 8 bases lying between them. There are 14 residues in the CDR3. The CDR3 here is CASSRQISYNEQFF. CDR3 bases: TGTGCCAGCAGCCGACAGATCTCCTACAATGAGCAGTTCTTC.

This clone showed up just a few times. This chain links TRBV14 with TRBJ2-7; maybe TRBD2 (5 bases). CDR1 and CDR2 (germline): SGHDN, FVKESK. The CDR3 extends over 14 amino acids. Trimming shortened V by 4 bases and J by 3 bases, and 13 bases separated the two germline ends. In nucleotides, the CDR3 is TGTGCCAGCAGCCGATCGGACGGGAACTACGAGCAGTACTTC. This sequence encodes CASSRSDGNYEQYF.

The chain joins TRBV5-1 to TRBJ1-1, with D possibly being TRBD1 (6 bases). Trimming cost V 0 bases and J 0 bases, with 12 bases left between them. The germline V gene has CDR1 SGHRS and CDR2 YFSETQ. The CDR3 totals 16 residues. The chain's CDR3 is CASSLAGGGMNTEAFF. CDR3 nucleotides: TGCGCCAGCAGCTTGGCCGGGGGCGGCATGAACACTGAAGCTTTCTTT.